This T cell receptor beta chain was sequenced during a study of CD8+CD57+ T cells in acquired aplastic anemia (dated by TCRdb to 2017 to 2018). For context, the study as a whole: A mean of roughly 3.2 ug of DNA, ranging from about 0.2 to 27.4 ug, was extracted from sorted CD4+ and CD8+ cells. CD8+CD57+ expansion was defined as frequency above the mean frequency observed in healthy subjects. Here is what the overall study found, with its caveats: Between patients and healthy controls, no significant difference in CD8+ Simpson's diversity was found (P=0.060). Although 25 to 30 CD8+ CDR3 sequences were shared by patients and controls, these sequences appeared highly expressed in patients and within the immunodominant clones of patients.

Notes on this clonotype: This clone's antigen is unknown. No base qualities exist here, and no much larger clone lies one base off it.

The patients picked for sequencing were ones in whom flow cytometry had shown an expansion of CD8+CD57+ cells. Every patient had a diagnosis of severe acquired aplastic anemia based on International Study of Aplastic Anemia and Agranulocytosis and Camitta criteria. No therapy had been received by the patients at the time of blood sampling. In the study, sorted CD4+ and CD8+ blood T cells from patients with severe aplastic anemia and from healthy subjects underwent deep sequencing of TCR repertoires. Patients were enrolled under clinicaltrials.gov protocols 00001620, 01623167, 00001397, 00071045, 00081523 and 00961064 in the USA. Ficoll-Paque density gradient centrifugation was used to isolate peripheral blood mononuclear cells. Before DNA extraction, CD4+ and CD8+ T cells were sorted with FACS or magnetic beads. V is pruned by 5 bases and J by 11 bases, leaving 19 bases of the junction without a gene match. The germline V gene (reference sequence) gives CDR1 as SEHNR and CDR2 as FQNEAQ. Including cysteine and phenylalanine, the CDR3 has 16 amino acids. Only CDR3 DNA is held: 48 bases, read in frame from base 1.

TCR beta VDJ combination and CDR3 sequence profiling used genomic DNA as the template. An Illumina HiSeq 2000 was the platform used for TCR repertoire sequencing. For the original study's pipeline: TRBV/TRBJ rearrangement plots, CDR3 size and DJ length profiles, and Simpson's diversity index were used to assess repertoires. Whichever DNA sequence was most abundant in the deep sequencing data was defined as the immunodominant clone. CDR3 amino acid sequences were screened for sharing across subjects and compared with published repertoires and the VDJdb database. TCRdb reprocessed the public reads (quality trimming at Q25 with fastp, clone calling with MiXCR) and kept in-frame beta chains. All rows with the same CDR3 protein become a single entry with the most common DNA and genes. The V and J calls reflect TCRdb's pipeline rather than the authors' work. The sample table contains 200,000 to 300,000 distinct CDR3 sequences; only one count was recorded for 82% of them. 35% to 50% of the sample is held by the ten biggest clonotypes.

This clonotype was sampled from a human donor with aplastic anemia. The sequence links TRBV7-9 to TRBJ1-2, and 8 junctional nucleotides match TRBD1. Sequenced: sorted CD4+, CD8+, or CD8+CD57+ T cells (not recorded which) from PBMCs. The CDR3 protein sequence reads: CASSPETGDHTDTYTF. The DNA sequence is TGTGCCAGCAGCCCCGAGACAGGGGATCACACAGATACGTACACCTTC. With the portions outside the CDR3 filled from the reference TRBV7-9 and TRBJ1-2 genes, the complete variable region becomes DTGVSQNPRHKITKRGQNVTFRCDPISEHNRLYWYRQTLGQGPEFLTYFQNEAQLEKSRLLSDRFSAERPKGSFSTLEIQRTEQGDSAMYLCASSPETGDHTDTYTFGSGTRLTVV.